A selection of T cell receptor beta chains follows, all from one sample in a study of CD8 T cells in ankylosing spondylitis. In TCRdb, the 5' RACE reads were re-called with MiXCR into one record per CDR3 protein. In the table there are around 340,000 distinct CDR3 sequences, 20% to 25% of which are singletons. What was sequenced was blood, either unsorted or a sorted T cell fraction (not recorded which). These TCRs come from a male donor with ankylosing spondylitis or in good health (not recorded which). The CDR3 runs from the conserved cysteine through the conserved F or W. A D gene is named only where the DNA matches it firmly. The size of a clone is reported for some rows only, either as once, few or many, or as a class for expanded clones.

CDR3nt: TGTGCCAGCAGTTTAGCGACTAGCGGGGGGTCGGAGACCCAGTACTTC
CDR3aa: CASSLATSGGSETQYF
d_gene: TRBD2
j_gene: TRBJ2-5
abundance: -
v_gene: TRBV12-3/TRBV12-4

CDR3nt: TGTGCCAGCAGCTTAGGGACAGGGCGCAGGTCTAATGAAAAACTGTTTTTT
CDR3aa: CASSLGTGRRSNEKLFF
d_gene: TRBD1
j_gene: TRBJ1-4
abundance: few
v_gene: TRBV11-2

CDR3nt: TGTGCCAGCAGCCAAGCGGGGTACGGGTACGAGCAGTACTTC
CDR3aa: CASSQAGYGYEQYF
d_gene: -
j_gene: TRBJ2-7
abundance: -
v_gene: TRBV14

CDR3nt: TGTGCCAGCATCCGGACAGGACCCAGTGTCGAGCAGTACTTC
CDR3aa: CASIRTGPSVEQYF
d_gene: TRBD1
j_gene: TRBJ2-7
abundance: few
v_gene: TRBV7-9

CDR3nt: TGCGCCAGCAGCTTGGGCCCCCTCGGGACAGGGGCTTCCTACAATGAGCAGTTCTTC
CDR3aa: CASSLGPLGTGASYNEQFF
d_gene: TRBD1
j_gene: TRBJ2-1
abundance: -
v_gene: TRBV5-1

CDR3nt: TGTGCCAGCAGCTTCCGGGACAGGGGAAGTGGGGCCAACGTCCTGACTTTC
CDR3aa: CASSFRDRGSGANVLTF
d_gene: TRBD1
j_gene: TRBJ2-6
abundance: -
v_gene: TRBV7-9

CDR3nt: TGTGCCAGCAGTGCGACCGGGACACCTGGCCCCTACGAGCAGTACTTC
CDR3aa: CASSATGTPGPYEQYF
d_gene: -
j_gene: TRBJ2-7
abundance: -
v_gene: TRBV28

CDR3nt: TGTGCCAGCAGCCCGACCTCGACTAGCGGTTCCTACAATGAGCAGTTCTTC
CDR3aa: CASSPTSTSGSYNEQFF
d_gene: TRBD2
j_gene: TRBJ2-1
abundance: few
v_gene: TRBV11-2

CDR3nt: TGTGCCAGCGGCCTAGGACAGGGGTATTCACCCCTCCACTTT
CDR3aa: CASGLGQGYSPLHF
d_gene: TRBD1
j_gene: TRBJ1-6
abundance: few
v_gene: TRBV5-6

CDR3nt: TGCAGCGTTGTCGGGCCCCTAGGCAATGAGCAGTTCTTC
CDR3aa: CSVVGPLGNEQFF
d_gene: -
j_gene: TRBJ2-1
abundance: few
v_gene: TRBV29-1

CDR3nt: TGTGCCAGCAGTTTAGGGCAGAATGTAGAGACCCAGTACTTC
CDR3aa: CASSLGQNVETQYF
d_gene: -
j_gene: TRBJ2-5
abundance: -
v_gene: TRBV6-5

CDR3nt: TGTGCCAGCAGCCAAGAGATACTGTCAGAGACGGTGAGACAGGCCCGGTTGAACACCGGGGAGCTGTTTTTT
CDR3aa: CASSQEILSETVRQARLNTGELFF
d_gene: -
j_gene: TRBJ2-2
abundance: -
v_gene: TRBV14

CDR3nt: TGTGCCAGCAGCTCGGGACACCGCTCACCCCTCCACTTT
CDR3aa: CASSSGHRSPLHF
d_gene: -
j_gene: TRBJ1-6
abundance: -
v_gene: TRBV7-6

CDR3nt: TGTGCCATCAGTGAGAGCGACAGGGTGGCGGAGACCCAGTACTTC
CDR3aa: CAISESDRVAETQYF
d_gene: TRBD1
j_gene: TRBJ2-5
abundance: few
v_gene: TRBV10-3

CDR3nt: TGTGCCAGCAGCCTACTAGCGAGTAGTAATGAGCAGTTCTTC
CDR3aa: CASSLLASSNEQFF
d_gene: TRBD2
j_gene: TRBJ2-1
abundance: -
v_gene: TRBV12-3/TRBV12-4

CDR3nt: TGTGCCAGCACCAATAGCAGGGGGGGGGCCTCTGGGGCCAACGTCCTGACTTTC
CDR3aa: CASTNSRGGASGANVLTF
d_gene: -
j_gene: TRBJ2-6
abundance: -
v_gene: TRBV12-3/TRBV12-4

CDR3nt: TGCAGTGCTAGAGAGACAGGGTACCCCTCCTACGAGCAGTACTTC
CDR3aa: CSARETGYPSYEQYF
d_gene: TRBD1
j_gene: TRBJ2-7
abundance: many
v_gene: TRBV20-1

CDR3nt: TGTGCCAGCAGCTTAGGGCAGCTTTCCTACGAGCAGTACTTC
CDR3aa: CASSLGQLSYEQYF
d_gene: -
j_gene: TRBJ2-7
abundance: many
v_gene: TRBV5-6

CDR3nt: TGTGCCAGCAGTGTGGGGACAGGGACCCACGAGCAGTACTTC
CDR3aa: CASSVGTGTHEQYF
d_gene: TRBD1
j_gene: TRBJ2-7
abundance: -
v_gene: TRBV2

CDR3nt: TGTGCCAGCAGCTTTCGTGGAGGGACTAGCGGGTACGAGCAGTACTTC
CDR3aa: CASSFRGGTSGYEQYF
d_gene: TRBD2
j_gene: TRBJ2-7
abundance: -
v_gene: TRBV13

CDR3nt: TGCACCAGCAGTAGTGGAAACGAGCAGTACTTC
CDR3aa: CTSSSGNEQYF
d_gene: -
j_gene: TRBJ2-7
abundance: few
v_gene: TRBV5-1

CDR3nt: TGTGCCGCCCGGGGGGACAATGAGCAGTTCTTC
CDR3aa: CAARGDNEQFF
d_gene: TRBD2
j_gene: TRBJ2-1
abundance: -
v_gene: TRBV5-4

CDR3nt: TGTGCCAGCAGCCCGCCGGGACAGATGAACACTGAAGCTTTCTTT
CDR3aa: CASSPPGQMNTEAFF
d_gene: -
j_gene: TRBJ1-1
abundance: few
v_gene: TRBV21-1

CDR3nt: TGCAGTGCTAGAATGGGGGGCGACACCGGGGAGCTGTTTTTT
CDR3aa: CSARMGGDTGELFF
d_gene: -
j_gene: TRBJ2-2
abundance: many
v_gene: TRBV20-1

CDR3nt: TGTGCCAGCAGTTTCTACATTAACCACATTCAGTACTTC
CDR3aa: CASSFYINHIQYF
d_gene: -
j_gene: TRBJ2-4
abundance: few
v_gene: TRBV12-3/TRBV12-4

CDR3nt: TGTGCCAGTAGTCTCGGGACCGTCTCACAGCCCCAGCATTTT
CDR3aa: CASSLGTVSQPQHF
d_gene: -
j_gene: TRBJ1-5
abundance: few
v_gene: TRBV19

CDR3nt: TGTGCCAGCAGAGGGACAGGGGCGAACGAGCAGTACTTC
CDR3aa: CASRGTGANEQYF
d_gene: TRBD1
j_gene: TRBJ2-7
abundance: -
v_gene: TRBV25-1

CDR3nt: TGTGCCTGGAGTGTGTGGGCCCCAGGGCTGAACACTGAAGCTTTCTTT
CDR3aa: CAWSVWAPGLNTEAFF
d_gene: -
j_gene: TRBJ1-1
abundance: few
v_gene: TRBV30

CDR3nt: TGCGCCAGCAACGCAGGGGGGAGCACTGAAGCTTTCTTT
CDR3aa: CASNAGGSTEAFF
d_gene: TRBD1
j_gene: TRBJ1-1
abundance: -
v_gene: TRBV4-1

CDR3nt: TGTGCCAGCAGCCCCGGGACATCCGGGGAGCTGTTTTTT
CDR3aa: CASSPGTSGELFF
d_gene: -
j_gene: TRBJ2-2
abundance: -
v_gene: TRBV7-8

CDR3nt: TGTGCCAGCAGTTTAGGGTCCCCCGCCGGGGAGCTGTTTTTT
CDR3aa: CASSLGSPAGELFF
d_gene: -
j_gene: TRBJ2-2
abundance: -
v_gene: TRBV12-3/TRBV12-4

CDR3nt: TGTGCCAGCAGTTACATCGGGGGCCCCCGGGGGGGGGAGCTGTTTTTT
CDR3aa: CASSYIGGPRGGELFF
d_gene: -
j_gene: TRBJ2-2
abundance: -
v_gene: TRBV6-5

CDR3nt: TGTGCCAGCAGTCAACCGATCACAGGGGGCGGCACTGAAGCTTTCTTT
CDR3aa: CASSQPITGGGTEAFF
d_gene: TRBD1
j_gene: TRBJ1-1
abundance: few
v_gene: TRBV12-3/TRBV12-4

CDR3nt: TGTGCCAGCAGCCCTGCTAGTTACCCTTACAATGAGCAGTTCTTC
CDR3aa: CASSPASYPYNEQFF
d_gene: -
j_gene: TRBJ2-1
abundance: -
v_gene: TRBV12-3/TRBV12-4

CDR3nt: TGTGCCAGCAGCTACTCCGTAACGGGACTAGACAATGAGCAGTTCTTC
CDR3aa: CASSYSVTGLDNEQFF
d_gene: TRBD2
j_gene: TRBJ2-1
abundance: few
v_gene: TRBV13

CDR3nt: TGTGCCAGCAGTTACCTCGATGAGCAGTTCTTC
CDR3aa: CASSYLDEQFF
d_gene: -
j_gene: TRBJ2-1
abundance: -
v_gene: TRBV6-5

CDR3nt: TGCGCCAGCAGCCAGGGCCCAGGGGGGCAGGAGACCCAGTACTTC
CDR3aa: CASSQGPGGQETQYF
d_gene: -
j_gene: TRBJ2-5
abundance: -
v_gene: TRBV4-1